The 22 T cell receptor beta chains below come from one sample, sequenced in a study of identical twins. TCRdb analysed the 5' RACE reads with MiXCR anew, one entry per CDR3 protein. The data hold 400,000 to 600,000 distinct CDR3 sequences, with about a fifth observed a single time. The same specimen was also included in a second study, on yellow fever vaccine responses in identical twins.

Sequencing was done on a sample of CD4+ T cells sorted from blood. These receptors originate from a woman aged 18-29 years in good health.

This clonotype has more than one count but fewer than ten. The rearrangement uses TRBV7-2 and TRBJ2-2; tentatively, D is TRBD1 (5 bases). In germline, CDR1 is SGHTA, CDR2 FQGNSA. Trimming pared 6 bases from V and 7 bases from J, leaving 12 bases between. This CDR3 contains 13 residues. The CDR3 nucleotides are TGTGCCAGCAGATTGCAGGGTGTCGGGGAGCTGTTTTTT. It yields the protein CASRLQGVGELFF. Complete variable domain (other parts from reference TRBV7-2 and TRBJ2-2): GAGVSQSPSNKVTEKGKDVELRCDPISGHTALYWYRQSLGQGLEFLIYFQGNSAPDKSGLPSDRFSAERTGGSVSTLTIQRTQQEDSAVYLCASRLQGVGELFFGEGSRLTVL.

A few counts support this clonotype. The V call is TRBV5-1, the J call TRBJ2-3; D is uncertain. Germline V CDR1 and CDR2: SGHRS, YFSETQ. Trimming left V 3 bases short and J 2 bases short, with 10 bases between. CDR3 length equals 14 residues. The CDR3 DNA follows: TGCGCCAGCAGCTCCGTTGCGTACACAGATACGCAGTATTTT. Its protein is CASSSVAYTDTQYF.

This clonotype was counted only a few times. The rearrangement joins TRBV11-2 to TRBJ2-1, with TRBD1 matching over 8 bases. CDR3 length: 16 residues. The germline gives CDR1 SGHAT, CDR2 FQNNGV. J lost 3 bases, V lost 4 bases, and 8 bases had no gene match. The CDR3 is CASSSGQEYSYNEQFF. The CDR3 DNA reads TGTGCCAGCAGCTCGGGACAGGAGTATAGCTACAATGAGCAGTTCTTC.

This chain connects TRBV10-3 to TRBJ1-5, with a possible D match to TRBD1 (5 bases). The CDR3 contains 14 residues. The germline V gene encodes CDR1 ENHRY and CDR2 SYGVKD. Trimming took 3 bases from V and 7 from J, leaving 13 bases between them. CDR3 sequence: CAISDNAGNQPQHF. For the CDR3, the DNA is TGTGCCATCAGTGATAATGCAGGGAACCAGCCCCAGCATTTT.

The chain is built from TRBV5-1 and TRBJ2-6, with TRBD1 matching over 9 bases. The V and J ends lost 4 bases and 0 bases, in that order; junction bases with no gene match: 11. The CDR3 runs 19 residues. Germline V gene data show CDR1 as SGHRS and CDR2 as YFSETQ. The CDR3 here is CASSPEGTGRRSGANVLTF. The CDR3 region has the DNA TGCGCCAGCAGCCCGGAAGGGACAGGGAGACGCTCTGGGGCCAACGTCCTGACTTTC.

The V call is TRBV20-1, the J call TRBJ2-1; 10 nucleotides agree with TRBD2. The germline gives CDR1 DFQATT, CDR2 SNEGSKA (reference sequence). This CDR3 is 15 amino acids long. V lost 0 bases and J lost 7; bases outside the gene matches: 6. The chain's CDR3 is CSARDLASGGNEQFF. The CDR3 DNA sequence: TGCAGTGCTAGAGATTTGGCTAGCGGGGGAAATGAGCAGTTCTTC.

The chain links TRBV9 to TRBJ2-7, with a tentative D call TRBD2 (5 bases). The V and J ends lost 4 bases and 3 bases respectively, with 14 bases between them. Germline V gene lookup returns CDR1 SGDLS and CDR2 YYNGEE. The CDR3 is made up of 14 amino acids. The CDR3 sequence is CASSRGRGNYEQYF. For the CDR3, the DNA is TGTGCCAGCAGCAGAGGACGGGGAAACTACGAGCAGTACTTC. The complete variable domain, with remaining parts taken from reference TRBV9 and TRBJ2-7, reads DSGVTQTPKHLITATGQRVTLRCSPRSGDLSVYWYQQSLDQGLQFLIQYYNGEERAKGNILERFSAQQFPDLHSELNLSSLELGDSALYFCASSRGRGNYEQYFGPGTRLTVT.

The chain links TRBV18 to TRBJ2-2; no reliable D call. V lost 2 bases and J lost 1, with 5 bases in between. There are 14 residues in the CDR3. Looked up from germline, CDR1 is KGHSH and CDR2 is LQKENI. This chain's CDR3 is CASSPARNTGELFF. The CDR3 bases are TGTGCCAGCTCACCAGCAAGGAACACCGGGGAGCTGTTTTTT.

In its sample, this clonotype was seen once. J is TRBJ2-1 and V is TRBV15, with 8 positions matching TRBD1. CDR3 size: 14 residues. V was clipped by 1 base and J by 6 bases; unmatched bases: 2. Germline V CDR1 and CDR2: LNHNV, YYDKDF (reference sequence). CDR3 sequence (DNA): TGTGCCACCAGCAGAGGTGGACAGGGCAATGAGCAGTTCTTC. It encodes CATSRGGQGNEQFF.

This clonotype has a handful of counts. The chain carries TRBV24-1 and TRBJ2-1; 10 bases agree with TRBD1. Germline loops: CDR1 KGHDR, CDR2 SFDVKD. The CDR3 extends over 14 amino acids. V was pared by 9 bases and J by 6 bases, with 7 bases of the junction left unmatched. The CDR3 is CATGQGDFVNEQFF. The CDR3 nucleotides read TGTGCCACCGGACAGGGGGACTTTGTCAATGAGCAGTTCTTC.

V gene TRBV5-6 combines with J gene TRBJ2-5; D gene unclear. V was cut by 0 bases and J by 5 bases, with 8 bases left in between. Looked up from germline, CDR1 is SGHDT and CDR2 is YYEEEE. This CDR3 contains 13 residues. CDR3 region: CASSLVDRETQYF. CDR3 nucleotide sequence: TGTGCCAGCAGCTTGGTAGACCGGGAGACCCAGTACTTC.

In its sample, this clonotype was seen a few times. The V call is TRBV6-1, the J call TRBJ1-2; D not certain. Trimming removed 0 bases at V and 8 bases at J, with 10 bases between. This CDR3 is 13 amino acids long. Looked up from germline, CDR1 is MNHNS and CDR2 is SASEGT. Written as DNA, the CDR3 is TGTGCCAGCAGTGAAGCTAGGCAAGAAGGCTACACCTTC. It yields the protein CASSEARQEGYTF.

In this sample, this clonotype turned up a few times. The chain recombines TRBV28 with TRBJ2-1, with 9 positions matching TRBD2. Looked up from germline, CDR1 is MDHEN and CDR2 is SYDVKM. V lost 3 bases to trimming and J lost 4 bases; unmatched junction nucleotides: 10. The CDR3 runs 17 residues. CDR3 amino acids: CASSFESGGPIYNEQFF. In DNA, the CDR3 is TGTGCCAGCAGTTTCGAGAGCGGGGGGCCGATTTACAATGAGCAGTTCTTC. The variable domain in full, with the rest retrieved from reference TRBV28 and TRBJ2-1, is DVKVTQSSRYLVKRTGEKVFLECVQDMDHENMFWYRQDPGLGLRLIYFSYDVKMKEKGDIPEGYSVSREKKERFSLILESASTNQTSMYLCASSFESGGPIYNEQFFGPGTRLTVL.

The CDR3 coding sequence is TGTGCCAGCAGACCCCACGGGACAGTCACAGATACGCAGTATTTT. Residues: CASRPHGTVTDTQYF. The gene calls are TRBV6-2 or TRBV6-3 and TRBJ2-3; 7 bases line up with TRBD1. This CDR3 is built from 15 residues. The trim removed 6 bases at V and 2 bases at J, leaving 8 bases unmatched. CDR1 and CDR2 (germline): MNHEY, SVGEGT.

The CDR3, as DNA: TGTGCCAGTAACAACGGACAGGGAGGATACGAGCAGTACTTC. Protein sequence: CASNNGQGGYEQYF. V gene TRBV6-2 or TRBV6-3 combines with J gene TRBJ2-7, with 8 bases matching TRBD1. V dropped 9 bases and J dropped 4; count of bases not matched to a gene: 11. The CDR3 consists of 14 residues. Germline V CDR1 and CDR2: MNHEY, SVGEGT.

This clonotype was found a few times. This CDR3 reads CASSIVQRAGELFF. The CDR3 DNA reads TGTGCCAGTAGTATAGTTCAGAGGGCCGGGGAGCTGTTTTTT. The gene calls are TRBV19 and TRBJ2-2, with TRBD2 as a possible D gene (5 bases). V was clipped by 1 base and J by 6 bases, with 9 bases between them. CDR1 and CDR2 from the germline V gene are LNHDA and SQIVND (reference sequence). This CDR3 is 14 amino acids long.

This clonotype was detected a few times. The chain uses TRBV12-3 or TRBV12-4 and TRBJ2-5, with D uncertain. CDR3 size: 13 residues. Trimming left V 5 bases short and J 6 bases short, with 13 bases between. The CDR3 here is CASSPPGRQTQYF. The CDR3 coding sequence is TGTGCCAGCAGTCCTCCGGGCAGGCAGACCCAGTACTTC.

This rearrangement joins TRBV20-1 to TRBJ2-3; D gene unclear. CDR1 is DFQATT, CDR2 SNEGSKA, per germline (reference sequence). Trimming pared 6 bases from V and 1 base from J, leaving 17 bases between. The CDR3 loop spans 15 amino acids. DNA of the CDR3: TGCAGTGCCCCGATCCCAGGCTGGGGCACAGATACGCAGTATTTT. Translated, it gives CSAPIPGWGTDTQYF.

The chain recombines TRBV18 with TRBJ2-7; 7 bases agree with TRBD1. Trimming cost V 5 bases and J 9 bases; bases outside gene matches: 16. The CDR3 is 15 amino acids. The germline gives CDR1 KGHSH, CDR2 LQKENI. CDR3 in DNA: TGTGCCAGCTCATATTCCGGGACAGACCTACTACGGCAGTACTTC. It codes for CASSYSGTDLLRQYF. The full variable domain, rest sourced from reference TRBV18 and TRBJ2-7, is NAGVMQNPRHLVRRRGQEARLRCSPMKGHSHVYWYRQLPEEGLKFMVYLQKENIIDESGMPKERFSAEFPKEGPSILRIQQVVRGDSAAYFCASSYSGTDLLRQYFGPGTRLTVT.

This clonotype appeared a few times. The chain uses TRBV5-1 and TRBJ2-1; 7 nucleotides line up with TRBD2. With V trimmed by 0 bases and J by 9 bases, 6 bases remained unmatched. Germline lookup yields CDR1 SGHRS and CDR2 YFSETQ. CDR3 size: 14 residues. The CDR3 is CASSLAATGGEQFF. The CDR3 DNA sequence: TGCGCCAGCAGCTTGGCCGCAACGGGGGGTGAGCAGTTCTTC.

The chain employs TRBV7-7 and TRBJ2-2; tentative D call: TRBD1 (5 bases). Germline V gives CDR1 SSHAT, CDR2 FNYEAQ (reference sequence). The CDR3 totals 17 residues. V lost 5 bases and J lost 2, with 18 bases in between. CDR3 nucleotides: TGTGCCAGCAGCATACGCCCTACGCGGACAAACACCGGGGAGCTGTTTTTT. This sequence encodes CASSIRPTRTNTGELFF.

This clonotype was observed a handful of times. This chain joins TRBV5-5 and TRBJ2-3; tentatively, D is TRBD1 (6 bases). V lost 5 bases to trimming and J lost 0 bases, with 10 bases between them. Germline V gene sequence: CDR1 SGHKS, CDR2 YYEKEE (reference sequence). CDR3 size: 14 residues. The CDR3 DNA reads as TGTGCCAGCAGATGGGACACAAGCACAGATACGCAGTATTTT. Translating it yields CASRWDTSTDTQYF.